Listed here is a single T cell receptor beta chain. A few counts support this clone. No antigen is known for it. The record has no base qualities; no much larger clone is one base away. These data originate in a study of OX40 agonist ivuxolimab in advanced cancers. With respect to the entire study: Ivuxolimab was a fully human IgG2 agonistic monoclonal antibody targeting the costimulatory receptor OX40 (CD134). Partial responses were achieved by three dose-escalation patients, of whom one had hepatocellular carcinoma and two had cutaneous melanoma. The monotherapy dose-escalation portion (N of about 57 patients) of the phase I ivuxolimab trial is reported in the paper. Intravenous ivuxolimab was administered to patients every 2 weeks at six dose levels: 0.01, 0.1, 0.3, 1.5, 3 and 10 mg/kg. Among the approximately 54 dose-escalation patients, about 20 had hepatocellular carcinoma, some 15 melanoma, 9 renal cell carcinoma and 9 head and neck cancer. Prior anti-PD-1, anti-PD-L1 or anti-CTLA-4 therapy was permitted, and 40% of dose-escalation patients had received checkpoint inhibitors. Peripheral TCRbeta sequencing aimed to test whether ivuxolimab altered TCR sequence diversity and caused clonal T-cell expansion. The dose-escalation cohort was roughly 83% male with a mean age of about 58 years, ranging from roughly 23 to 80. General study outcomes and caveats: Partial responders in the 0.1-3.0 mg/kg groups had among the lowest normalized peripheral clonal expansion, especially among CD8+ T cells. Which antigens the clonally expanded peripheral T cells were specific for was not determined. Low levels of normalized T-cell clonal expansion were also seen in some patients who did not respond. Clonal expansion of both CD4+ and CD8+ blood T cells was observed from baseline to week 6 at doses 0.1 to 3.0 mg/kg. After ivuxolimab, expanded clones were on average more numerous among CD8+ T cells than among CD4+ T cells.

Genomic DNA was extracted from sorted cells for sequencing of the TCRbeta CDR3 region. The immunoSEQ Assay was used for sequencing of TCRbeta CDR3 regions. Imported from immuneACCESS, the table was reduced by TCRdb to in-frame sequences with V and J called. These copies leave out some clones; in studies compared against another copy, an unresolved V gene accounts for under half, and the cause of the remainder is not known. For this sample there are 72,000 or so clones; around 88% appear just once. Around 0.86% of the sample is taken by the ten largest. V drops 5 bases and J drops 1 base, leaving 19 bases in between. Taken from the germline V gene, the CDR1 and CDR2 loops are MDHEN and SYDVKM. Its CDR3 holds 17 amino acids, cysteine through phenylalanine. The DNA shown is the 51-base CDR3, in frame from base 1. The trial excluded patients who had a history of autoimmune disease or who were on systemic immunosuppression. Peripheral blood for TCR sequencing was collected from all dose cohorts at baseline, on cycle 4 day 1, and on cycle 7 day 1. Samples came from an open-label, multicenter, first-in-human phase I dose-escalation trial of ivuxolimab. Adults with locally advanced or metastatic melanoma, renal cell carcinoma, hepatocellular carcinoma or head and neck squamous cell carcinoma were enrolled in the trial. CD4+ and CD8+ T cells were sorted separately from peripheral blood before TCR sequencing.

The source material was CD4+ or CD8+ T cells sorted from blood, sampled in a trial of the OX40 agonist ivuxolimab. Recombination joined TRBV28 with TRBJ2-3, with the D gene call left open. The receptor's source is an adult with an advanced solid tumor such as melanoma, head and neck, liver or kidney cancer. In nucleotide form, the sequence is TGTGCCAGCAGTAGGACGCTTCCGGGCTTGGGCACAGATACGCAGTATTTT. It encodes CASSRTLPGLGTDTQYF.